Below, one T cell receptor (beta chain) is given with its context. The clone's antigen remains unknown. This clone may be a read error of a much larger clone one base away. This CDR3 is missing its conserved last phenylalanine or tryptophan, likely due to a read error. This entry comes from a study of T cells in Graves' hyperthyroidism and ophthalmopathy (dated by TCRdb to between 2018 and 2021). For the wider study: Peripheral blood samples were taken at the time of initial diagnosis, prior to any treatment. To identify distinguishing TCR V-J signatures, a discovery cohort of around 98 patients was used, comprising roughly 45 with Graves' ophthalmopathy and approximately 57 with stable Graves' hyperthyroidism. An independent validation cohort of about 20 hyperthyroidism patients and 15 or so patients who later progressed to ophthalmopathy tested prospective prediction of ophthalmopathy. For training and testing, the 100 patients in the discovery cohort were randomly divided in a 7:3 ratio. In more than five Graves' hyperthyroidism patients, the study also compared T-cell repertoires from thyroid tissue with T-cell repertoires from blood. After sampling, hyperthyroidism patients received methimazole starting at 30 mg daily, and ophthalmopathy patients received high-dose intravenous methylprednisolone. The paper reports TCR Vbeta CDR3 sequencing of about 140 peripheral blood samples: some 44 ophthalmopathy, 75 to 80 hyperthyroidism and around 17 progressor patients. The full study reports these points: In cross-validation, a model built on a 13 V-J signature told ophthalmopathy apart from stable hyperthyroidism with approximately 90% sensitivity and roughly 83% specificity, and in testing the same model reached 80%/75%. Most expanded thyroid clonotypes (frequency above 0.001) were also detected in blood, suggesting blood repertoires may reflect thyroid immune responses. In validation, the model predicted progression to ophthalmopathy with approximately 71% sensitivity and 72% to 75% specificity, a median of roughly seven months before onset. Sample size was not statistically predetermined, and investigators were not blinded to group allocation.

According to the germline V gene, CDR1 reads SGHTA and CDR2 reads FQGNSA. V and J lose 3 bases and 4 bases, and a span of 12 bases separates them. With termini counted, the CDR3 has 14 amino acids. Only the CDR3 DNA is retained, 42 bases long and in frame from the first base. Amplification of TCR beta CDR3 regions was carried out from RNA transcripts. A first-round RT-PCR of the TCR CDR3 used the HTBI primer set with the Qiagen OneStep RT-PCR kit. Libraries were constructed in a second round of multiplex PCR, after which size selection and purification were carried out. Libraries were sequenced paired-end with 100 bp reads on an Illumina HiSeq2000. In the paper's pipeline: Raw data were processed with SOAPnuke, discarding reads with adapters, uncalled bases, mean Phred below 15, or no exact constant-primer or identifier match. High-quality paired reads were merged with COPE v1.2.5, and unique nucleotide sequences were defined as clonotypes. MiTCR v1.1 was used to align the clonotypes against IMGT TRBV, TRBD and TRBJ reference segments. The analysis included only V-J combinations with a frequency above 0.0001, which together covered approximately 99% of the repertoires. A TCS score was defined as the ratio between F50 (clonal expansion) and ExV (chaos), using BLOSUM62-based TCRdist between CDR3 peptides within each V-J. Welch's t-statistics and random forest reduced several hundred V-J features to about 12, which were used in a naive Bayes classifier (R e1071). In-frame beta chains were kept once TCRdb had trimmed the public reads at Q25 with fastp and called clones with MiXCR. Entries are consolidated by CDR3 protein sequence, retaining the most common genes and DNA. TCRdb, not the authors, supplied the V and J calls. This sample is represented by about 210,000 distinct CDR3 sequences; approximately 17% of them were singletons. Of the sample, roughly 53% falls within the top ten clones.

Stable Graves' hyperthyroidism was defined as the absence of progression to ophthalmopathy over 18 months of follow-up. Hyperthyroidism patients were aged 18 to 65 years and newly diagnosed, with disease duration of less than 2 months. The study excluded patients with uncontrolled infections, other autoimmune diseases, pregnancy or lactation. Diagnoses relied on clinical symptoms, serum thyroxine and TRAb, thyroid ultrasound and orbital computed tomography. PBMCs were isolated from about 10 ml of fresh peripheral blood by Ficoll-Paque density gradient centrifugation. Total RNA was extracted using Trizol reagent, and RNA quality was assessed on an Agilent 2100 Bioanalyzer.

The clonotype was recovered from a man aged 50-59 years with Graves' hyperthyroidism. This receptor chain uses TRBV7-2 and TRBJ2-5, with a weak D call of TRBD2 (7 bases match). Sequencing was done on a sample of blood. The CDR3 sequence is CASSFQGGGETQYL. The nucleotide sequence is given as TGTGCCAGCAGCTTCCAGGGAGGGGGAGAGACCCAGTACCTC.